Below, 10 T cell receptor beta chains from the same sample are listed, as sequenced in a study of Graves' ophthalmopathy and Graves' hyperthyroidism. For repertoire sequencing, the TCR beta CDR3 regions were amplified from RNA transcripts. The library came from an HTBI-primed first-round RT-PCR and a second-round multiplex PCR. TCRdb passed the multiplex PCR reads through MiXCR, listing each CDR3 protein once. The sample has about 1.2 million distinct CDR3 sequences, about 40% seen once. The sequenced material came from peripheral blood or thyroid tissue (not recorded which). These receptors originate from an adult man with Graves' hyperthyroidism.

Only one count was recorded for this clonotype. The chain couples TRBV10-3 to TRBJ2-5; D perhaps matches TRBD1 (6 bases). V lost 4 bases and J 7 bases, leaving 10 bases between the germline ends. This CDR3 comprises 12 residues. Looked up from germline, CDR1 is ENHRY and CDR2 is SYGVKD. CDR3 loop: CAISVGGVTQYF. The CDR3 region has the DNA TGTGCCATCAGTGTAGGGGGAGTGACCCAGTACTTC.

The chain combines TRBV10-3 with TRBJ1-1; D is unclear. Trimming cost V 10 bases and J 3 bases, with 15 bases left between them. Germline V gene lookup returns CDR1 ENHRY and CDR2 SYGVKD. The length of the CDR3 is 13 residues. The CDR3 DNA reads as TGTGCCAGCAGCCTAAGATTGTACACTGAAGCTTTCTTT. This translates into CASSLRLYTEAFF.

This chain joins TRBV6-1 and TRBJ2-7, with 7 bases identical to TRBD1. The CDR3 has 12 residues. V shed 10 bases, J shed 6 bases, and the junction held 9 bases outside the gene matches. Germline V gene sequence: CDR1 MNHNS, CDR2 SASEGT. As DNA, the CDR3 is TGTGCCACCAGACAGGGTCTTATCGAGCAGTACTTC. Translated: CATRQGLIEQYF.

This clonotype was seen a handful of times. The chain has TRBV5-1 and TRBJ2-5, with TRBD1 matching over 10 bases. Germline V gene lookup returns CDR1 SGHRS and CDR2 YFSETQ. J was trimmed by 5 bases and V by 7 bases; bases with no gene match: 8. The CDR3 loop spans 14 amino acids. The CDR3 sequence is CASQTGGGVETQYF. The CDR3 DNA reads TGCGCCAGCCAGACAGGGGGCGGGGTGGAGACCCAGTACTTC.

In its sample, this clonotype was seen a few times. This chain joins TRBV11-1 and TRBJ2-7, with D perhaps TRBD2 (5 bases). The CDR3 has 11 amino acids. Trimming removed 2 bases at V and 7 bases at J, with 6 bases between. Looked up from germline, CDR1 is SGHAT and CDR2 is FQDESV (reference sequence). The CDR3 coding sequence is TGTGCCAGCAGCTTATGGGAGGAGCAGTACTTC. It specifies CASSLWEEQYF. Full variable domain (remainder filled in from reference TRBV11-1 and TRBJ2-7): EAEVAQSPRYKITEKSQAVAFWCDPISGHATLYWYRQILGQGPELLVQFQDESVVDDSQLPKDRFSAERLKGVDSTLKIQPAELGDSAMYLCASSLWEEQYFGPGTRLTVT.

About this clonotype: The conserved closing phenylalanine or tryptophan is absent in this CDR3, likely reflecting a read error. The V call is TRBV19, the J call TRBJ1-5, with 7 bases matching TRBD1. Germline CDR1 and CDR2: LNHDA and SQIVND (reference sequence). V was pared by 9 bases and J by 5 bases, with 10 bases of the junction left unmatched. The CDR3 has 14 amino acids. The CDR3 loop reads CASSSHRGDQPQHL. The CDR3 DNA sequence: TGTGCCAGCAGTTCCCACAGGGGAGATCAGCCCCAGCATCTT.

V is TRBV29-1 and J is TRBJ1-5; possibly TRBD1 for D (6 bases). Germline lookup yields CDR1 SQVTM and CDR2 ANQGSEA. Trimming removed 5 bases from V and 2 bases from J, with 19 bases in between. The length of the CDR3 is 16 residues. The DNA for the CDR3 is TGCAGCGTTTCAGTCCAACCGGGACACGGCAATCAGCCCCAGCATTTT. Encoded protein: CSVSVQPGHGNQPQHF.

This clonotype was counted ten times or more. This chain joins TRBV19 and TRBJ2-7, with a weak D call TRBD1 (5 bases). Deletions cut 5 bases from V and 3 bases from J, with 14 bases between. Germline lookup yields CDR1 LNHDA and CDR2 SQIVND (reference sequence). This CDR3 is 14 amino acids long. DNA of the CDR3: TGTGCCAGTAGTCTCAGCCCCGGACACTACGAGCAGTACTTC. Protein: CASSLSPGHYEQYF.

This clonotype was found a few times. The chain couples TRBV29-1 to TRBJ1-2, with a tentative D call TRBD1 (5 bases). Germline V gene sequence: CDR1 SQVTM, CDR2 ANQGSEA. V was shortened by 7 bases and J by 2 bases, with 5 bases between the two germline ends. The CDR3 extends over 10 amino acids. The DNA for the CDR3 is TGCAGCGGGGGGAACTATGGCTACACCTTC. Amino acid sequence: CSGGNYGYTF. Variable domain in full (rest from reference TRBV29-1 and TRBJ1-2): SAVISQKPSRDICQRGTSLTIQCQVDSQVTMMFWYRQQPGQSLTLIATANQGSEATYESGFVIDKFPISRPNLTFSTLTVSNMSPEDSSIYLCSGGNYGYTFGSGTRLTVV.

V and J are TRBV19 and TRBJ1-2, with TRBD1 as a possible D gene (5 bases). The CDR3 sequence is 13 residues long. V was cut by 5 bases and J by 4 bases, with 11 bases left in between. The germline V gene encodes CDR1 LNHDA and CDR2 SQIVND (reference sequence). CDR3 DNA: TGTGCCAGTAGTGGGACGGCAGGCTATGGCTACACCTTC. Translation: CASSGTAGYGYTF.